This TCR beta chain was documented in a study of T-cell reconstitution after alpha-beta-depleted transplantation in children (dated by TCRdb to 2015 to 2016). As for the study more broadly: Using TCR repertoire profiling, the study quantitatively followed how T-cell immune reconstitution unfolded in children after TCRalphabeta/CD19-depleted allogeneic hematopoietic cell transplantation.

From cysteine to phenylalanine, the CDR3 is 15 amino acids long. The kept DNA is CDR3 alone, 45 bases in frame from the first base. As encoded in the germline V gene, CDR1 is SGHAT while CDR2 is FQNNGV. On this clonotype itself: Its antigen remains undetermined. A much larger clonotype is one base distant, so this may be a read error.

Taken with the paper, the label for treatment or condition translates to: allogeneic hematopoietic cell transplantation with graft depleted of TCRalphabeta T cells and CD19 B cells. The transplant recipients were children given TCRalphabeta/CD19-depleted allogeneic hematopoietic cell grafts. General study outcomes and caveats: The apparently early alphabetaT-cell count recovery about two months after transplant was reportedly dependent on only several hundred rapidly expanded clones derived from non-depleted graft cells. In some patients, high TCRbeta diversity at day 60 was attributed to recipient T cells and intrathymic progenitors that had survived conditioning. Over the following months the frequencies of hyperexpanded clones went down, and after one year T-cell counts and TCRbeta diversity were mostly credited to newly produced T cells.

Library construction relied on PCR. These reads were obtained on an Illumina HiSeq 2500. To normalize quantification of the TCRbeta repertoire, the TCR libraries were built with molecular barcoding that relied on unique molecular identifiers. Clones were called with MiXCR by TCRdb after fastp trimmed the public reads at Q25, and only in-frame beta chains were retained. Each entry merges the rows of one CDR3 protein and shows their most common DNA and genes. This sample comprises about 340,000 distinct CDR3 sequences, 15% to 20% of them detected only once. Approximately 44% of the sample is in the top ten clones.

This receptor was obtained from a male patient aged 2-9 years who had a stem cell transplant for acute lymphoblastic leukemia, so the T cells may come from the graft donor. The chain was built from TRBV11-2 and TRBJ2-3, and perhaps TRBD1 as D gene, on 6 matching bases. Sequencing was performed on PBMCs, mostly from graft donor cells, taken 360 days after TCRalphabeta/CD19-depleted stem cell transplant. The CDR3 region has the sequence CASSLLGASTDTRYF. In nucleotide form, the sequence is TGTGCCAGCAGCTTACTGGGGGCTAGCACAGATACGCGGTATTTT.